The subject of this entry is one TCR beta chain. The CDR3 runs 13 residues. Germline CDR1 and CDR2: SQVTM and ANQGSEA. V trimming: 6 bases; J trimming: 6 bases; junction bases outside the gene matches: 7. Next came a second PCR, run for about 6 to 12 cycles, which used a sample-barcoded 5' primer along with a J-beta primer mix. TCRdb re-analysed the 5' RACE reads in MiXCR, keeping a single row per CDR3 protein. The sample lists approximately 600,000 distinct CDR3 sequences; 58% were seen once. The entry originates in a study of blood T cells in healthy people across ages. The chain carries TRBV29-1 and TRBJ2-2, with 7 bases identical to TRBD1. This TCR was sampled from a man in his fifties or sixties in good health. The sample consisted of blood. CDR3 nucleotides: TGCAGCGTCGAACTAGGGGGCCCCGGGGAGCTGTTTTTT. This sequence encodes CSVELGGPGELFF.